This TCR beta chain was sequenced during a study of blood T cell repertoires in COVID-19. Study in general: T cells, B-cell-depleted T cells, or PBMCs provided the cDNA or gDNA that served as material.

Within 2 weeks before study entry, exposed participants met a COVID-19 case. The V gene lost 5 bases and the J gene lost 8 bases, with 15 bases spanning the gap. Germline V gives CDR1 MNHEY, CDR2 SVGAGI. The CDR3 is made up of 13 amino acids. Original data processing: Nucleated cell number was recorded as an estimate derived from reference gene primer amplification. Method: immunoSEQ multiplex PCR; TCRdb's copy keeps in-frame clones and lacks some. V and J calls and clone size are copied from that table; D and trimming were computed from the DNA. The sample has a few hundred thousand clones, approximately 91% seen once.

The rearrangement links TRBV6-5 to TRBJ1-1; D not certain. This clonotype was obtained from a woman under 40 who had been exposed to COVID-19. Source material: PBMCs or T cells enriched from blood (not recorded which). The CDR3 region has the DNA TGTGCCAGCAGTCCCAGTTGGGCAGCCGAAGCTTTCTTT. It specifies CASSPSWAAEAFF.